These 2 T cell receptor beta chains were all obtained from the same sample, sequenced in a study of T cell clonotyping in hematopoietic cell transplantation. The repertoire was sequenced with immunoSEQ multiplex PCR; TCRdb's copy has only in-frame clones and lacks some. The sample yields 65,000 to 75,000 clones, roughly 93% seen once. Sequenced sample: peripheral blood mononuclear cells. The receptors come from a man in his forties or fifties in good health. Some clones in this sample may be carry-over from other donors' samples.

This rearrangement joins TRBV30 to TRBJ1-5, with D hard to call. The CDR3 runs to 12 residues. V was pared by 0 bases and J by 9 bases, with 9 bases between. Germline V gene sequence: CDR1 GTSNPN, CDR2 SVGIG (reference sequence). CDR3 DNA: TGTGCCTGGAGTGTAAATAGTGGGCCCCAGCATTTT. Amino acids: CAWSVNSGPQHF.

The rearrangement joins TRBV6-5 to TRBJ2-7; D ambiguous. CDR1 MNHEY and CDR2 SVGAGI come from the germline V gene. The CDR3 sequence is 13 residues long. V was trimmed by 0 bases and J by 7 bases, leaving 10 bases between them. As DNA, the CDR3 is TGTGCCAGCAGTTACTCTGGGCAGGAGGAGCAGTACTTC. This codes for CASSYSGQEEQYF.